The 11 T cell receptor beta chains given below trace back to one sample, sequenced in a study of cytomegalovirus exposure and HLA in healthy donors. PCR amplification relied on 60 Vbeta primers (plus 13 Jbeta primers). Clones were sequenced by immunoSEQ multiplex PCR, and TCRdb holds only the in-frame ones, with some missing. The sample comprises 160,000 or so clones, approximately 88% of which are singletons, and around 1.4% rests with the top ten. Sequences were obtained from PBMCs. The receptors were sampled from a woman aged 18-35 years in good health and CMV-seronegative.

This chain links TRBV19 with TRBJ1-1, with D maybe TRBD1 (5 bases). There are 13 residues in the CDR3. Germline values: CDR1 LNHDA, CDR2 SQIVND (reference sequence). With 3 bases removed from V and 1 base from J, the gap between germline ends came to 6 bases. The CDR3 nucleotides read TGTGCCAGTAGTATCGGACAGAACACTGAAGCTTTCTTT. It specifies CASSIGQNTEAFF. The variable domain in full, with the rest retrieved from reference TRBV19 and TRBJ1-1, is DGGITQSPKYLFRKEGQNVTLSCEQNLNHDAMYWYRQDPGQGLRLIYYSQIVNDFQKGDIAEGYSVSREKKESFPLTVTSAQKNPTAFYLCASSIGQNTEAFFGQGTRLTVV.

This clone was picked up a small number of times. The gene calls are TRBV6-6 and TRBJ2-5; D remains ambiguous. This CDR3 contains 13 residues. Trimming took off 3 bases at V and 0 bases at J, with 5 bases between the two ends. CDR1 and CDR2 (germline): MNHNY, SVGAGI (reference sequence). The CDR3 DNA follows: TGTGCCAGCAGTTATGGCCACCAAGAGACCCAGTACTTC. Residues: CASSYGHQETQYF.

This clone was seen just once. This chain joins TRBV2 and TRBJ2-7; 12 bases map to TRBD2. The CDR3 has 15 residues. J gave up 4 bases and V 4 bases, and 5 bases lay outside the gene matches. Germline V gene lookup returns CDR1 SNHLY and CDR2 FYNNEI. CDR3 protein: CASSAGTSGLYEQYF. Written as DNA, the CDR3 is TGTGCCAGCAGTGCTGGGACTAGCGGGTTATACGAGCAGTACTTC.

The V and J genes are TRBV18 and TRBJ1-5, with 8 nucleotides matching TRBD1. Germline CDR1 is KGHSH and CDR2 is LQKENI. The CDR3 runs to 17 residues. Losses at the gene ends were 1 base for V and 4 bases for J; bases not matched to a gene: 9. CDR3 amino acids: CASSPQGQATSNQPQHF. The CDR3 DNA is TGTGCCAGCTCACCACAGGGACAGGCAACTTCTAATCAGCCCCAGCATTTT.

V is TRBV2 and J is TRBJ1-2; 7 nucleotides agree with TRBD1. Germline CDR1 is SNHLY and CDR2 is FYNNEI. CDR3 length: 15 amino acids. Losses at the gene ends were 6 bases for V and 4 bases for J; bases not matched to a gene: 11. In DNA, the CDR3 is TGTGCCAGCAGGCTGGGAAGACAGGGTACCTATGGCTACACCTTC. It yields the protein CASRLGRQGTYGYTF.

The V call is TRBV4-2, the J call TRBJ1-2; D not resolved. The CDR3 runs 14 residues. CDR1 is LGHNA and CDR2 is YNFKEQ in the germline V gene. V was trimmed by 5 bases and J by 3 bases, leaving 13 bases between them. DNA of the CDR3: TGTGCCAGCAGCACCACCGGGGATCACTATGGCTACACCTTC. This translates into CASSTTGDHYGYTF.

The chain joins TRBV28 to TRBJ2-7; TRBD1 matches 8 bases. The CDR3 is made up of 12 amino acids. The germline gives CDR1 MDHEN, CDR2 SYDVKM. J lost 5 bases, V lost 3 bases, and 0 bases had no gene match. The CDR3 here is CASSLTGDEQYF. The CDR3 DNA sequence: TGTGCCAGCAGTTTGACAGGGGACGAGCAGTACTTC.

The chain employs TRBV6-6 and TRBJ1-1; perhaps TRBD1 as D (5 bases). CDR1 and CDR2 from the germline V gene are MNHNY and SVGAGI (reference sequence). This CDR3 contains 15 residues. The germline V and J ends were trimmed by 5 bases and 0 bases, with 13 bases remaining between them. Here the CDR3 reads CASSPRDFMNTEAFF. The CDR3 DNA reads TGTGCCAGCAGTCCTCGGGACTTCATGAACACTGAAGCTTTCTTT.

V and J are TRBV2 and TRBJ1-4, with no clear D. Looked up from germline, CDR1 is SNHLY and CDR2 is FYNNEI. The length of the CDR3 is 14 residues. V lost 4 bases to trimming and J lost 10 bases, with 16 bases between them. CDR3 protein: CASSVSTDRGKLFF. The CDR3 bases are TGTGCCAGCAGTGTCTCGACTGATCGGGGAAAACTGTTTTTT.

The rearrangement links TRBV20-1 to TRBJ1-1, with D possibly TRBD1 on 5 matching bases. This CDR3 spans 11 amino acids. Germline V gene data show CDR1 as DFQATT and CDR2 as SNEGSKA (reference sequence). Here the CDR3 reads CGGTVNTEAFF. The CDR3 DNA sequence: TGCGGGGGGACGGTGAACACTGAAGCTTTCTTT.

The count of this clone is one. V usage is TRBV7-8 and J usage is TRBJ2-7; 9 nucleotides agree with TRBD2. V lost 5 bases to trimming and J lost 0 bases; unmatched junction nucleotides: 14. Germline V gives CDR1 SGHVS, CDR2 FQNEAQ. This CDR3 region has 18 residues. CDR3 DNA sequence: TGTGCCAGCAGCCCCGCCGGGTCTAGCGGGGCGTCCTCCTACGAGCAGTACTTC. Protein sequence: CASSPAGSSGASSYEQYF.